Listed here is a single TCR beta chain. The antigen it binds to is not known. One end of the junction is discordant with germline, which a read error may explain. As encoded in the germline V gene, CDR1 is MGHDK while CDR2 is SYGVNS. The CDR3 runs 16 residues from the cysteine to the phenylalanine. Solely the CDR3 DNA is kept, with 48 bases framed from the first base. This sample is part of a study of CD8+CD57+ T cells in acquired aplastic anemia (dated by TCRdb to 2016 to 2019). Concerning the study at large: A mean of around 3 ug of DNA, ranging from roughly 0.2 to 30 ug, was extracted from sorted CD4+ and CD8+ cells. Mean read counts for healthy donor samples were roughly 10 million for CD4+ cells and roughly 12 million for CD8+ cells.

Study-wide findings and limitations: Between patients and healthy controls, no significant difference in CD8+ Simpson's diversity was found (P=0.060). Although twenty-nine CD8+ CDR3 sequences were shared by patients and controls, these sequences appeared highly expressed in patients and within the immunodominant clones of patients.

Genomic DNA was used as template for profiling of TCR beta VDJ combinations and CDR3 sequences. TCR repertoire sequencing was run on an Illumina HiSeq 2000. The study's own analysis went as follows. TRBV/TRBJ rearrangement plots, CDR3 size and DJ length profiles, and Simpson's diversity index were used to evaluate the repertoires. Whichever DNA sequence was most abundant in the deep sequencing data was defined as the immunodominant clone. CDR3 amino acid sequences were screened for sharing across subjects and were compared with published repertoires and the VDJdb database. TCRdb reprocessing: public reads trimmed at Q25 with fastp, clones called with MiXCR, in-frame beta chains kept. Rows are unified per CDR3 protein, each entry keeping the most common DNA and genes. The V and J calls were not made by the authors but by TCRdb's processing. This sample holds approximately 99,000 distinct CDR3 sequences; 51% were observed only once. The biggest ten clones account for roughly 31% of the sample.

The study deep-sequenced TCR repertoires of sorted CD4+ and CD8+ blood T cells from severe aplastic anemia patients and healthy subjects. Ficoll-Paque density gradient centrifugation was used to isolate peripheral blood mononuclear cells. Before DNA was extracted, CD4+ and CD8+ T cells were sorted using either FACS or magnetic beads. Sequencing was performed on sorted CD4+, CD8+, or CD8+CD57+ T cells (not recorded which) from PBMCs. The chain uses TRBV25-1 and TRBJ2-7, with the D assignment possibly TRBD1 or TRBD2, given 6 matching bases for each. The TCR sequence derives from a human donor in good health, serving as a control. The DNA sequence is given as TGCGCCAGCAGCCAAATATGGGGGGACATATCCTACGAGCAGTACTTC. This encodes CASSQIWGDISYEQYF.